Below, 17 T cell receptor beta chains from the same sample are listed, as sequenced in a study of vaccination and CD4 T cells after COVID-19. Treatment specified: roughly 10-day PBMC culture with coronavirus spike peptide pools or control peptides (ViraFEST assay). The Oncomine TCR Beta short-read assay was applied to DNA of cultured CD4+ T cells. TCRdb used MiXCR to reprocess the PCR reads, holding one entry per CDR3 protein. Among just under 20,000 distinct CDR3 sequences listed, about 60% were seen once. Their cognate antigens are unknown. Sequenced sample: CD4+ T cells from blood, cultured in vitro. The receptors derive from a human donor who had recovered from COVID-19.

This clonotype was seen just once. One junction end does not reproduce the germline sequence, and a read error may be involved. The CDR3 DNA is TGTGCCAGCACTCTGGGGGGGAGGGAGACCCTGTACTTC. It codes for CASTLGGRETLYF. The V gene is TRBV7-2, the J gene TRBJ2-5; 7 nucleotides line up with TRBD2. CDR1 SGHTA and CDR2 FQGNSA come from the germline V gene. CDR3 length: 13 residues.

This clonotype turned up a few times. The chain carries TRBV4-1 and TRBJ1-2, with TRBD1 identical over 7 bases. The CDR3 consists of 13 residues. CDR1 is MGHRA and CDR2 is YSYEKL in the germline V gene. The ends lost 5 bases at V and 2 bases at J; junction bases unmatched: 2. The CDR3 sequence: CASSVGQNYGYTF. Here the CDR3 DNA reads TGCGCCAGCAGCGTGGGACAGAACTATGGCTACACCTTC.

The chain couples TRBV6-5 to TRBJ1-1; tentative D call: TRBD1 (5 bases). The germline V gene encodes CDR1 MNHEY and CDR2 SVGAGI. The CDR3 is made up of 15 amino acids. V lost 0 bases and J lost 1, with 9 bases in between. The CDR3, as DNA: TGTGCCAGCAGTTACTCGGAGCAGGGGAACACTGAAGCTTTCTTT. The encoded protein is CASSYSEQGNTEAFF.

The V and J genes are TRBV20-1 and TRBJ1-3, with D maybe TRBD1 (5 bases). Germline V gives CDR1 DFQATT, CDR2 SNEGSKA (reference sequence). The CDR3 covers 14 residues. Trimming pared 6 bases from V and 2 bases from J, leaving 14 bases between. For the CDR3, the DNA is TGCAGTGCGCTAGACCCAGGGACTGGAAACACCATATATTTT. This sequence encodes CSALDPGTGNTIYF.

The gene calls are TRBV30 and TRBJ1-5, with a possible D match to TRBD1 (5 bases). CDR3 length equals 14 residues. Germline CDR1 and CDR2: GTSNPN and SVGIG (reference sequence). V lost 3 bases and J 5 bases, leaving 14 bases between the germline ends. DNA for the CDR3: TGTGCCTGGAGAGCAGACAGTGGGGATCAGCCCCAGCATTTT. It encodes CAWRADSGDQPQHF.

V gene TRBV6-1 combines with J gene TRBJ2-3; D is unresolved. V lost 6 bases to trimming and J lost 6 bases, with 10 bases between them. This CDR3 is built from 12 residues. Germline-derived CDR1 and CDR2 are MNHNS and SASEGT. Here the CDR3 reads CASSTRRDTQYF. CDR3 in DNA: TGTGCCAGCAGCACCCGTAGGGATACGCAGTATTTT.

The chain is built from TRBV27 and TRBJ1-1; perhaps TRBD1 as D (5 bases). CDR1 is MNHEY and CDR2 is SMNVEV in the germline V gene (reference sequence). V gave up 8 bases and J gave up 1 base, with 17 bases separating them. The CDR3 runs to 15 residues. This CDR3 is CASLGVRGWNTEAFF. The CDR3 region has the DNA TGTGCCAGCCTCGGAGTTAGGGGATGGAACACTGAAGCTTTCTTT.

V gene TRBV28 combines with J gene TRBJ1-3; no clear D gene. The length of the CDR3 is 15 residues. V was cut by 5 bases and J by 0 bases, with 11 bases left in between. Germline loops: CDR1 MDHEN, CDR2 SYDVKM. The DNA of the CDR3 is TGTGCCAGCAGTGCCCGGCGGTCCTCTGGAAACACCATATATTTT. Translating gives CASSARRSSGNTIYF.

The chain links TRBV6-1 to TRBJ1-5; 8 bases are shared with TRBD1. The length of the CDR3 is 15 residues. V lost 5 bases, J lost 2 bases, and 5 bases stayed unmatched. Germline CDR1 and CDR2: MNHNS and SASEGT. CDR3 loop: CASSQTDRGNQPQHF. CDR3 DNA: TGTGCCAGCAGTCAAACGGACAGGGGCAATCAGCCCCAGCATTTT.

This chain links TRBV27 with TRBJ2-7, with TRBD2 as a possible D gene (6 bases). The CDR3 has 14 amino acids. Germline loops: CDR1 MNHEY, CDR2 SMNVEV (reference sequence). Trimming stripped 9 bases from V and 0 bases from J, with 15 bases between. CDR3 sequence: CASALREPSYEQYF. CDR3 nucleotides: TGTGCCAGTGCCTTACGGGAGCCCTCCTACGAGCAGTACTTC.

This clonotype was seen a handful of times. The chain recombines TRBV20-1 with TRBJ1-2; unclear D gene. The CDR3 consists of 14 residues. Germline V lookup: CDR1 DFQATT, CDR2 SNEGSKA (reference sequence). The V end was cut by 0 bases, the J end by 9 bases, with 17 bases between. CDR3 in amino acids: CSARERGFNTSYTF. The CDR3 DNA reads as TGCAGTGCTAGAGAACGAGGGTTTAACACGAGCTACACCTTC.

J is TRBJ2-7 and V is TRBV6-1; 7 nucleotides align to TRBD2. Germline V lookup: CDR1 MNHNS, CDR2 SASEGT. The trim removed 6 bases at V and 6 bases at J, leaving 17 bases unmatched. There are 16 residues in the CDR3. The CDR3 sequence is CASRPPLVGGIGEQYF. In nucleotides, the CDR3 is TGTGCCAGCAGACCCCCCCTGGTGGGAGGGATAGGCGAGCAGTACTTC.

There are a few counts of this clonotype. This chain connects TRBV11-2 to TRBJ1-5; D unclear. V was trimmed by 3 bases and J by 3 bases, leaving 6 bases between them. Germline-derived CDR1 and CDR2 are SGHAT and FQNNGV. The CDR3 runs to 13 residues. CDR3 bases: TGTGCCAGCAGCTTGTACCCCAATCAGCCCCAGCATTTT. This encodes CASSLYPNQPQHF.

The chain couples TRBV27 to TRBJ1-2, with 7 nucleotides matching TRBD1. The CDR3 loop spans 15 amino acids. CDR1 is MNHEY, CDR2 SMNVEV, per germline (reference sequence). V shed 3 bases and J 3 bases; nucleotides not matched to a gene: 7. The CDR3 coding sequence is TGTGCCAGCAGTTTCTCACAGGGGCTCGACTATGGCTACACCTTC. This codes for CASSFSQGLDYGYTF.

V and J are TRBV20-1 and TRBJ2-3; D is perhaps TRBD1 or TRBD2 (5 bases each). This CDR3 contains 12 residues. Germline CDR1 DFQATT, CDR2 SNEGSKA (reference sequence). V was cut by 5 bases and J by 9 bases, with 15 bases left in between. CDR3 nucleotide sequence: TGCAGTGCTCCCCGAGGGCAGGGCACGCAGTATTTT. Translating it yields CSAPRGQGTQYF.

V usage is TRBV28 and J usage is TRBJ1-2; no definite D call. The CDR3 totals 15 residues. The V end lost 7 bases, the J end lost 0 bases, and 15 bases lay between the germline ends. Germline V gene lookup returns CDR1 MDHEN and CDR2 SYDVKM. In nucleotides, the CDR3 is TGTGCCAGCACCCAGAGGAGCCATTCTAACTATGGCTACACCTTC. Its protein product is CASTQRSHSNYGYTF.

Here the CDR3 reads CAWSAQGGYEQYF. CDR3 sequence (DNA): TGTGCCTGGAGCGCCCAGGGAGGTTACGAGCAGTACTTC. This rearrangement joins TRBV30 to TRBJ2-7; D perhaps matches TRBD2 (6 bases). Germline CDR1 and CDR2: GTSNPN and SVGIG (reference sequence). The CDR3 consists of 13 residues. Trimming left V 3 bases short and J 4 bases short, with 13 bases between.